This TCR beta chain was captured in a study of human T cells and chemical hapten exposure. Background on the study: Enrolled patients were predominantly female and had alopecia areata, totalis or universalis.

This clonotype turned up a few times. Antigen: not known. Time point: patch test 2, 6 weeks after DPC sensitization. Sample treatment: therapeutic diphenylcyclopropenone sensitization with weekly scalp DPC. Single cDNA molecules in the library carried unique molecular identifiers attached during preparation. TCRdb used MiXCR to reprocess the RACE reads, holding one entry per CDR3 protein. The table shows about 96,000 distinct CDR3 sequences, with 9% to 9.5% occurring only once. Study findings and constraints: High-frequency TCRs, those above 1 in 1000, stayed the same after DPC sensitization. Relative to control repertoires, expanded TCRs gave rise to significantly more large CDR3 similarity clusters.

The source is a middle-aged woman with alopecia areata. Some clones in this sample may be carry-over from other donors' samples. Sequencing was performed on whole blood, taken in connection with sensitization to the hapten diphenylcyclopropenone (DPC).

The CDR3 here is CSARGTGVSNYGYTF. CDR3 in DNA: TGCAGTGCTAGGGGGACAGGGGTGTCTAACTATGGCTACACCTTC. This sequence joins TRBV20-1 and TRBJ1-2; TRBD1 matches 10 bases. The germline gives CDR1 DFQATT, CDR2 SNEGSKA (reference sequence). The CDR3 is 15 residues long. The junction had 4 bases not matched to a gene; V was cut back by 3 bases and J by 0 bases.